This T cell receptor beta chain was identified during a study of tumor-infiltrating lymphocytes in glioblastoma multiforme. This clonotype was found many times. Its target is not known. Notes on the study in general: The T cells in this sample were not sorted into functional subsets. The TCR and somatic mutation analysis included just one glioblastoma patient. Detected clone frequencies may not reflect cell counts, being RNA-based.

TCR beta libraries were built from RNA through three nested multiplex PCR rounds using modified ARM-PCR. TCRB cDNA was made from roughly 450 ng total RNA. A single record per CDR3 protein comes from TCRdb applying MiXCR to the multiplex PCR reads. The sample records about 13,000 distinct CDR3 sequences, around 60% being singletons. Germline V gene sequence: CDR1 MNHNY, CDR2 SVGAGI (reference sequence). With V trimmed by 0 bases and J by 5 bases, 11 bases remained unmatched. The CDR3 is made up of 18 amino acids. Specimen: brain tumor tissue. The rearrangement joins TRBV6-6 to TRBJ2-3, with TRBD2 matching over 10 bases. The source of this sequence is a male donor with glioblastoma. DNA of the CDR3: TGTGCCAGCAGTTACTCGTGGACTAGCGGTTCCCGAGGAGATACGCAGTATTTT. Amino acid sequence: CASSYSWTSGSRGDTQYF.